This TCR beta chain was identified in a study of T cell repertoires in cytomegalovirus infection. For the study at large: CMV epitopes used comprised recently identified HLA-C-restricted ones and well-studied HLA-B-restricted ones. Both CMV infection and a matching HLA type were indicated by public TCR beta signatures.

The germline gives CDR1 MDHEN, CDR2 SYDVKM. This CDR3 region has 15 residues. Remarks on this clonotype: The target antigen is unknown. This could be a read error, since a much larger clone is one nucleotide away.

Overall study results and limits: CMV-specific TCR beta clonotypes restricted by HLA-C dominated the ex vivo response. Pooled public TCR beta family frequency picked out CMV carriers with the relevant HLA.

TCRdb processed the reads anew with MiXCR; each CDR3 protein has one entry. The sample lists about 830,000 distinct CDR3 sequences, approximately 32% occurring once. Material: cultured CD8+ T cells from PBMCs, obtained from culture after CMV antigen stimulation. The gene calls are TRBV28 and TRBJ1-2; unclear D gene. This TCR came from a human donor in good health (CMV status not recorded). Some clones in this sample may be carry-over from other donors' samples. The CDR3 coding sequence is TGTGCCGGCAGTTTAGAATTGGGGTTCGGCTATGGCTACACCTTC. Translating it yields CAGSLELGFGYGYTF.